The next 20 T cell receptor beta chains were all read from a single sample in a study of identical twins. Using its own MiXCR run on the 5' RACE reads, TCRdb lists one record per CDR3 protein. The table has about 810,000 distinct CDR3 sequences, around 12% seen once; the top ten hold under 2%. This sample was also put to use in a study of yellow fever vaccine responses in identical twins.

Sequencing input: PBMCs. The source of these receptors is a woman younger than 35 in good health.

V gene TRBV29-1 combines with J gene TRBJ2-7; D not certain. The CDR3 is made up of 11 amino acids. The germline V gene encodes CDR1 SQVTM and CDR2 ANQGSEA. V was trimmed by 4 bases and J by 9 bases, leaving 13 bases between them. As DNA, the CDR3 is TGCAGCGTTGTTAATCTAATCGGGCAGTACTTC. Residues: CSVVNLIGQYF.

In its sample, this clonotype was seen a few times. The chain couples TRBV9 to TRBJ2-3; TRBD2 aligns across 10 bases. CDR3 length: 18 residues. Germline V CDR1 and CDR2: SGDLS, YYNGEE. V was pared by 0 bases and J by 2 bases, with 9 bases of the junction left unmatched. The CDR3 DNA is TGTGCCAGCAGCGTAGAAAGTAGCGGGAGGATTTCCACAGATACGCAGTATTTT. Encoded protein: CASSVESSGRISTDTQYF.

This clonotype was counted between two and nine times. The chain combines TRBV21-1 with TRBJ2-1; the DNA was not compared with TRBD1, the D call given in the table. TRBV21-1 is deemed a pseudogene. The CDR3 is 17 amino acids. For the CDR3, the DNA is TGTGCCAGCAGCAAAAACCCCCTCACAAACCACGACAATGAGCAGTTCTTC. It translates to CASSKNPLTNHDNEQFF.

J is TRBJ2-3 and V is TRBV28, with a weak D call TRBD2 (6 bases). The CDR3 totals 13 residues. Per germline, CDR1 MDHEN and CDR2 SYDVKM. Trimming took off 8 bases at V and 2 bases at J, with 11 bases between the two ends. CDR3 loop: CASGRSHTDTQYF. The CDR3 DNA reads TGTGCCAGCGGGAGGTCCCACACAGATACGCAGTATTTT.

Ten or more counts support this clonotype. This sequence joins TRBV12-3 or TRBV12-4 and TRBJ1-4; D not resolved. This CDR3 region has 12 residues. Trimming left V 7 bases short and J 7 bases short, with 10 bases between. The CDR3, as DNA: TGTGCCAGCATGGGAGAGAGTGAAAAACTGTTTTTT. Encoded protein: CASMGESEKLFF.

The rearrangement joins TRBV28 to TRBJ1-6, with D unclear. There are 12 residues in the CDR3. Looked up from germline, CDR1 is MDHEN and CDR2 is SYDVKM. Trimming removed 9 bases from V and 17 bases from J, with 20 bases in between. This CDR3 is CARGPGLPSFHF. CDR3 in DNA: TGTGCCAGGGGCCCCGGGCTCCCCTCCTTCCACTTT.

Concerning this clonotype itself: A single base separates this from a much larger clone, so it may be a read error. This sequence joins TRBV28 and TRBJ2-3; 10 nucleotides line up with TRBD1. J was trimmed by 2 bases and V by 5 bases; bases with no gene match: 1. Per germline, CDR1 MDHEN and CDR2 SYDVKM. The length of the CDR3 is 14 residues. The CDR3 DNA sequence: TGTGCCAGCAGTGGGACAGGGGCCACAGATACGCAGTATTTT. It translates to CASSGTGATDTQYF.

This chain uses TRBV2 with TRBJ1-2, with D maybe TRBD1 (5 bases). Germline loops: CDR1 SNHLY, CDR2 FYNNEI. Trimming shortened V by 2 bases and J by 4 bases, and 14 bases separated the two germline ends. The length of the CDR3 is 15 residues. The CDR3 is CASSESAGTSYGYTF. The CDR3 DNA follows: TGTGCCAGCAGTGAATCGGCAGGGACTAGCTATGGCTACACCTTC.

This clonotype was observed a handful of times. V gene TRBV7-2 combines with J gene TRBJ2-1; D gene uncertain. The CDR3 loop spans 16 amino acids. The V gene lost 5 bases and the J gene lost 0 bases, with 14 bases spanning the gap. Germline V CDR1 and CDR2: SGHTA, FQGNSA. The CDR3 DNA reads as TGTGCCAGCAGCGCAGGTCCGGTCACCTCCTACAATGAGCAGTTCTTC. It translates to CASSAGPVTSYNEQFF. Supplemented by reference TRBV7-2 and TRBJ2-1, the full variable domain reads GAGVSQSPSNKVTEKGKDVELRCDPISGHTALYWYRQSLGQGLEFLIYFQGNSAPDKSGLPSDRFSAERTGGSVSTLTIQRTQQEDSAVYLCASSAGPVTSYNEQFFGPGTRLTVL.

Many counts were recorded for this clonotype. This chain joins TRBV2 and TRBJ2-2; D could derive from TRBD1 or TRBD2 (5 bases each). The CDR3 runs to 16 residues. Trimming pared 2 bases from V and 1 base from J, leaving 11 bases between. The V gene's germline CDR1 is SNHLY and CDR2 FYNNEI. The CDR3 nucleotides read TGTGCCAGCAGTGAATATGGGACGATGAACACCGGGGAGCTGTTTTTT. The encoded protein is CASSEYGTMNTGELFF. The entire variable domain, with the rest obtained from reference TRBV2 and TRBJ2-2, is as follows: EPEVTQTPSHQVTQMGQEVILRCVPISNHLYFYWYRQILGQKVEFLVSFYNNEISEKSEIFDDQFSVERPDGSNFTLKIRSTKLEDSAMYFCASSEYGTMNTGELFFGEGSRLTVL.

This clonotype was seen a few times. V and J are TRBV28 and TRBJ2-5; TRBD2 might be the D (5 bases). Trimming removed 6 bases at V and 1 base at J, with 18 bases between. Germline V gene sequence: CDR1 MDHEN, CDR2 SYDVKM. The CDR3 extends over 16 amino acids. The CDR3 region has the DNA TGTGCCAGCAGGTCACAGCGGATCCTGCTCCAAGAGACCCAGTACTTC. This sequence encodes CASRSQRILLQETQYF. Drawing the rest from reference TRBV28 and TRBJ2-5, the complete variable domain is DVKVTQSSRYLVKRTGEKVFLECVQDMDHENMFWYRQDPGLGLRLIYFSYDVKMKEKGDIPEGYSVSREKKERFSLILESASTNQTSMYLCASRSQRILLQETQYFGPGTRLLVL.

V is TRBV20-1 and J is TRBJ2-7, with 11 bases fitting TRBD1. The CDR3 runs 13 residues. Unmatched junction bases numbered 3, after V lost 3 bases and J lost 5 bases. In germline, CDR1 is DFQATT, CDR2 SNEGSKA (reference sequence). CDR3 sequence reads: CSASRDRGNEQYF. DNA for the CDR3: TGCAGTGCTAGTAGGGACAGGGGGAACGAGCAGTACTTC.

The V call is TRBV27, the J call TRBJ2-2; TRBD1 matches 9 bases. The V gene's germline CDR1 is MNHEY and CDR2 SMNVEV (reference sequence). There are 15 residues in the CDR3. Unmatched junction bases numbered 9, after V lost 6 bases and J lost 7 bases. The CDR3 spells CASRLGTGRSGELFF. CDR3 DNA: TGTGCCAGCAGATTGGGGACAGGGAGGAGCGGGGAGCTGTTTTTT.

This clonotype was observed a handful of times. This chain uses TRBV2 with TRBJ2-1; D is unresolved. The CDR3 is made up of 12 amino acids. Per the germline V gene, CDR1 is SNHLY and CDR2 is FYNNEI. Trimming removed 8 bases from V and 4 bases from J, with 9 bases in between. The CDR3 region has the DNA TGTGCCAGCTCAGGTCGGTACAATGAGCAGTTCTTC. It codes for CASSGRYNEQFF.

This clonotype was counted at least ten times. The chain joins TRBV20-1 to TRBJ2-3, with TRBD2 matching 7 bases. The CDR3 spans 13 residues. Looked up from germline, CDR1 is DFQATT and CDR2 is SNEGSKA (reference sequence). V lost 4 bases, J lost 1 base, and 2 bases stayed unmatched. The CDR3 region has the DNA TGCAGTGCTACTAGCGGAGGCACAGATACGCAGTATTTT. It translates to CSATSGGTDTQYF.

This chain uses TRBV4-1 with TRBJ2-2; D is possibly TRBD2 (5 bases). Trimming left V 2 bases short and J 6 bases short, with 13 bases between. Germline V gene data show CDR1 as MGHRA and CDR2 as YSYEKL. There are 15 residues in the CDR3. The chain's CDR3 is CASSQLAFGSGELFF. CDR3 nucleotides: TGCGCCAGCAGCCAACTAGCTTTTGGTTCCGGGGAGCTGTTTTTT.

This clonotype appeared a few times. The chain combines TRBV11-2 with TRBJ2-5, with D unclear. Germline V lookup: CDR1 SGHAT, CDR2 FQNNGV. With 4 bases removed from V and 8 bases from J, the gap between germline ends came to 8 bases. The CDR3 sequence is 11 residues long. For the CDR3, the DNA is TGTGCCAGCAGCTCGTACTACACCCAGTACTTC. Its translation: CASSSYYTQYF.

In this sample, this clonotype turned up a few times. A read error is likely here: a far larger clone is one base away. V gene TRBV2 combines with J gene TRBJ1-2, with TRBD1 identical over 7 bases. Trimming cost V 6 bases and J 2 bases; bases outside gene matches: 3. This CDR3 region has 13 residues. Germline V CDR1 and CDR2: SNHLY, FYNNEI. The chain's CDR3 is CASRPGQNYGYTF. CDR3 nucleotide sequence: TGTGCCAGCAGGCCGGGACAGAACTATGGCTACACCTTC.

This clonotype came up a few times. The V call is TRBV20-1, the J call TRBJ2-7; 14 bases are shared with TRBD2. The length of the CDR3 is 16 residues. The V and J ends lost 1 base and 3 bases, in that order; junction bases with no gene match: 5. Germline-derived CDR1 and CDR2 are DFQATT and SNEGSKA (reference sequence). CDR3 region: CSARAQTSGRDYEQYF. DNA of the CDR3: TGCAGTGCTAGAGCTCAGACTAGCGGGAGGGACTACGAGCAGTACTTC.

This clonotype was counted between two and nine times. V usage is TRBV14 and J usage is TRBJ2-1, with D tentatively TRBD1 or TRBD2 (5 bases each). The germline V and J ends were trimmed by 1 base and 9 bases, with 7 bases remaining between them. CDR3 size: 12 residues. Germline-derived CDR1 and CDR2 are SGHDN and FVKESK. The CDR3 protein is CASSQAGPEQFF. Written as DNA, the CDR3 is TGTGCCAGCAGCCAAGCGGGGCCTGAGCAGTTCTTC.